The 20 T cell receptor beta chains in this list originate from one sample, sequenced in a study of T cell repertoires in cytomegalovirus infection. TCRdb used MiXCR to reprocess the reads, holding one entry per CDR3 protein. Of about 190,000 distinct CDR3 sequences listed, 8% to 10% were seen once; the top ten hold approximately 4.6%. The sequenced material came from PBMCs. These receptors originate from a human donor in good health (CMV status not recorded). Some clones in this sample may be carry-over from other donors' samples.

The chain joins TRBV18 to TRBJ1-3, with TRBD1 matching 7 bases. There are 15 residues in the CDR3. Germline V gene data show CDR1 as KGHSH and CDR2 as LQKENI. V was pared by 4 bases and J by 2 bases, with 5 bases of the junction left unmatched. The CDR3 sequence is CASSLYGTAGNTIYF. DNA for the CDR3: TGTGCCAGCTCACTCTACGGGACAGCTGGAAACACCATATATTTT.

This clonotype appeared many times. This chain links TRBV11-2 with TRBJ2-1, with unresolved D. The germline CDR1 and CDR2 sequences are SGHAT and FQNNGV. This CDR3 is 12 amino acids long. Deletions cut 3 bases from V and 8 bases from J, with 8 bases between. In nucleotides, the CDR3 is TGTGCCAGCAGCTTGGGTAGCCATGAGCAGTTCTTC. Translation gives CASSLGSHEQFF.

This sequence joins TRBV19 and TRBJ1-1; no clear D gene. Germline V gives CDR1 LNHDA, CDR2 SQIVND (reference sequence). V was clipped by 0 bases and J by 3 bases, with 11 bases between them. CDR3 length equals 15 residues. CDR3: CASSIDRQYDTEAFF. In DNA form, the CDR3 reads TGTGCCAGTAGTATAGATCGCCAGTATGACACTGAAGCTTTCTTT.

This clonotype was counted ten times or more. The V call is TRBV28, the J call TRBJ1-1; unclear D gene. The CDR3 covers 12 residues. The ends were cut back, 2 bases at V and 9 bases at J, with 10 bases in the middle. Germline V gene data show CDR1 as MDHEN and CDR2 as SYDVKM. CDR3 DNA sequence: TGTGCCAGCAGTTTAAGGAAGGGAAAAGCTTTCTTT. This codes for CASSLRKGKAFF. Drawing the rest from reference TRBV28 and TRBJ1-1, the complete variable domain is DVKVTQSSRYLVKRTGEKVFLECVQDMDHENMFWYRQDPGLGLRLIYFSYDVKMKEKGDIPEGYSVSREKKERFSLILESASTNQTSMYLCASSLRKGKAFFGQGTRLTVV.

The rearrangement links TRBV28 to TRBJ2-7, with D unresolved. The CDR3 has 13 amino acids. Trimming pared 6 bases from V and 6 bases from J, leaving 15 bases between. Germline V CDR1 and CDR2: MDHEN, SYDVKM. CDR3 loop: CASSISSVREQYF. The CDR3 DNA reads TGTGCCAGCAGCATTTCATCGGTGCGCGAGCAGTACTTC.

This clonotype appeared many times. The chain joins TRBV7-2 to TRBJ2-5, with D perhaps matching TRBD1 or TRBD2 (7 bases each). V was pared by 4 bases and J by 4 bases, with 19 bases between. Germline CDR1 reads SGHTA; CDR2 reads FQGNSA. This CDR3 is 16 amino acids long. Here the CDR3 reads CASSSRATGRGETQYF. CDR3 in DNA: TGTGCCAGCAGCTCAAGAGCGACAGGGAGGGGAGAGACCCAGTACTTC.

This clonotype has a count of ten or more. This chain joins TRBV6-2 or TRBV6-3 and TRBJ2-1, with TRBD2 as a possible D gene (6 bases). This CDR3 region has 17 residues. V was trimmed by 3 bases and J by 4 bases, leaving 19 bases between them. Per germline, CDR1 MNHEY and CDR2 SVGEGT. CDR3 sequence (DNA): TGTGCCAGCAGTTATTCGGCTAGCGCATTTTTTTACAATGAGCAGTTCTTC. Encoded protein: CASSYSASAFFYNEQFF.

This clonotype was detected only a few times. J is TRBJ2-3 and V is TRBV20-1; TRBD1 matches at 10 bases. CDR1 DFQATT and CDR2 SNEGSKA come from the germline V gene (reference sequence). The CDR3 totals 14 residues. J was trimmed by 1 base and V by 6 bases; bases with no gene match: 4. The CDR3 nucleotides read TGCAGTGCCACCGGGACAGGGGGCACAGATACGCAGTATTTT. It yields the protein CSATGTGGTDTQYF.

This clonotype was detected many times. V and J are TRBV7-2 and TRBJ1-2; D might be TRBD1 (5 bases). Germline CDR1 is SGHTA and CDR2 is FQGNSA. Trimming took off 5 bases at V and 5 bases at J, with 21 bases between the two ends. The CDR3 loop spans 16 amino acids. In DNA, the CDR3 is TGTGCCAGCAGCGGAGGAGGAGGGGCCCAACGGTATGGCTACACCTTC. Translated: CASSGGGGAQRYGYTF.

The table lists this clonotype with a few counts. In DNA form, the CDR3 reads TGTGCCAGTAGTTTCCAGTCGGGGATAACCGGGGAGCTGTTTTTT. It specifies CASSFQSGITGELFF. The gene calls are TRBV19 and TRBJ2-2; D perhaps matches TRBD2 (5 bases). The V end was cut by 5 bases, the J end by 5 bases, with 15 bases between. Germline lookup yields CDR1 LNHDA and CDR2 SQIVND (reference sequence). This CDR3 is built from 15 residues.

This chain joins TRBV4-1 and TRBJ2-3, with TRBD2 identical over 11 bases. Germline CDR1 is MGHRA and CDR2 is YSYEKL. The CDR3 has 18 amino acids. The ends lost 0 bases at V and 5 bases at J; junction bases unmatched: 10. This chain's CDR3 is CASSQDLAGGAGGDTQYF. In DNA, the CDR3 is TGCGCCAGCAGCCAAGATCTAGCGGGGGGAGCCGGGGGAGATACGCAGTATTTT.

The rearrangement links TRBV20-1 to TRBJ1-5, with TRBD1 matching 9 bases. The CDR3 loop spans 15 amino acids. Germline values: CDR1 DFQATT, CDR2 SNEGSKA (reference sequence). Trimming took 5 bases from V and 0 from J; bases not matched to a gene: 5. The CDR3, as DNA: TGCAGTGCTCTCCGGGACAGGGTTAGCAATCAGCCCCAGCATTTT. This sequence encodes CSALRDRVSNQPQHF.

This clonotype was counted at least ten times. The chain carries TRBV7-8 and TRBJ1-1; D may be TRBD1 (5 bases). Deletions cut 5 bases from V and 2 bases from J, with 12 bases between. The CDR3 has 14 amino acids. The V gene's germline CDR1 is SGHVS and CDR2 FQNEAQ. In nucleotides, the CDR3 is TGTGCCAGCAGCAAGACACGGACAAACACTGAAGCTTTCTTT. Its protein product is CASSKTRTNTEAFF.

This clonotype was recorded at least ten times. In nucleotides, the CDR3 is TGTGCCACCGCGGGACTTGTGTTCGATGAGCAGTTCTTC. It specifies CATAGLVFDEQFF. The chain couples TRBV7-8 to TRBJ2-1; maybe TRBD2 (6 bases). The length of the CDR3 is 13 residues. The V gene's germline CDR1 is SGHVS and CDR2 FQNEAQ. V gave up 10 bases and J gave up 8 bases, with 18 bases separating them.

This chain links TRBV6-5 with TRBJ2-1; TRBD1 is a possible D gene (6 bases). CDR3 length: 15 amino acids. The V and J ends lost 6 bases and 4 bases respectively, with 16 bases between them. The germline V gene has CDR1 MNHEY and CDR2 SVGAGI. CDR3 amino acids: CASSRTGQKYNEQFF. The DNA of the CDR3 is TGTGCCAGCAGCCGCACGGGACAAAAATACAATGAGCAGTTCTTC.

CDR3 amino acids: CASWEGPGALEQYF. CDR3 nucleotide sequence: TGCGCCAGCTGGGAGGGCCCCGGAGCCCTCGAGCAGTACTTC. This rearrangement joins TRBV5-1 to TRBJ2-7, with 7 positions matching TRBD2. Germline V gene lookup returns CDR1 SGHRS and CDR2 YFSETQ. This CDR3 is 14 amino acids long. J was trimmed by 6 bases and V by 7 bases; bases with no gene match: 13. Combining the CDR3 with reference TRBV5-1 and TRBJ2-7 gives the whole variable domain KAGVTQTPRYLIKTRGQQVTLSCSPISGHRSVSWYQQTPGQGLQFLFEYFSETQRNKGNFPGRFSGRQFSNSRSEMNVSTLELGDSALYLCASWEGPGALEQYFGPGTRLTVT.

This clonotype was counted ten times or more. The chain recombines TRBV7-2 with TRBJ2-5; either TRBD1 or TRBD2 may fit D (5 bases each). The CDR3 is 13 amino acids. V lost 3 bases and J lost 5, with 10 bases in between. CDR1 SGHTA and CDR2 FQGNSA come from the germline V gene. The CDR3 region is CASSLRGAETQYF. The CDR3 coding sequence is TGTGCCAGCAGCTTGAGAGGGGCTGAGACCCAGTACTTC.

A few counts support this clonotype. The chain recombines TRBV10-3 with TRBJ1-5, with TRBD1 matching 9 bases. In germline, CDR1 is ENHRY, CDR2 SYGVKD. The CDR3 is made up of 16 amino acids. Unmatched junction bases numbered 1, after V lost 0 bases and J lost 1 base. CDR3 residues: CAISESGTGSNQPQHF. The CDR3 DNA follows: TGTGCCATCAGTGAGTCCGGGACAGGGAGCAATCAGCCCCAGCATTTT.

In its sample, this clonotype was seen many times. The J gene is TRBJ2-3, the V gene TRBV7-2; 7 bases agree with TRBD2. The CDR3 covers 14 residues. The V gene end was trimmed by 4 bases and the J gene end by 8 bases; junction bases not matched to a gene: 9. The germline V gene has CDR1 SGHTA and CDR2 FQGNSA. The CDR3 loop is CASSSPSLASTQYF. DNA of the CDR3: TGTGCCAGCAGCTCCCCGTCACTAGCGAGTACGCAGTATTTT.

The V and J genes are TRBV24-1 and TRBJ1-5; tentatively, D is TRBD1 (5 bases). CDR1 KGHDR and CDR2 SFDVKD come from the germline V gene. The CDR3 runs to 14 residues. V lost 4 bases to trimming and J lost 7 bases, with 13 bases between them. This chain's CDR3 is CATSEQAVEQPQHF. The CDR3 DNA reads TGTGCCACCAGTGAACAGGCAGTAGAACAGCCCCAGCATTTT.